This TCR beta chain was profiled in a study of beta chain features in type 1 diabetes. Concerning this clone itself: Its antigen is unidentified.

Overall study findings and caveats: Moderate yet significant TCRB CDR3 shortening was seen in Type 1 diabetes patients in all four CD4+ subsets. Among type 1 diabetes patients, VDJ junctions had fewer insertions and more deletions.

The isolated RNA, all of it, was reverse transcribed, so expressed TCRB transcripts were what got sequenced. Several million reads per sample on average were obtained from naive, central memory and regulatory T cell samples. Clones were read by immunoSEQ multiplex PCR, and TCRdb kept only the in-frame ones, dropping some. Among around 400,000 clones, about 12% were seen once, and the ten largest hold roughly 0.015%. CD4+ naive, central memory, regulatory and stem cell-like memory cells were sorted via CD45RO/CCR7/CD25/CD127/CD95/CD27. Germline V gene data show CDR1 as MNHEY and CDR2 as SMNVEV (reference sequence). Trimming removed 5 bases at V and 4 bases at J, with 12 bases between. The CDR3 runs to 14 residues.

The J gene is TRBJ1-3, the V gene TRBV27, with D uncertain. The origin of this receptor is a man younger than 30 in good health. Sequenced input: naive CD4+ T cells from blood. CDR3 in DNA: TGTGCCAGCAGTCTTACAGTGGCGGGAAACACCATATATTTT. Encoded protein: CASSLTVAGNTIYF.